This T cell receptor (beta chain) stems from a study of T cells in Graves' hyperthyroidism and ophthalmopathy. General study findings and limits: Ophthalmopathy got predicted by the model a median about six months before its onset.

RNA transcripts were the template for amplifying TCR beta CDR3 regions. The HTBI primer set drove a first-round RT-PCR of the TCR CDR3. TCRdb re-called the multiplex PCR reads through MiXCR, storing one row per CDR3 protein. The sample shows hundreds of thousands of distinct CDR3 sequences, about 45% of them seen only once. Patients counted as stable if ophthalmopathy did not develop within 18 months. Hyperthyroidism patients were newly diagnosed, had disease duration under 2 months, and were aged 18 to 65 years. Uncontrolled infection, other autoimmune disease, pregnancy or lactation excluded patients. In its sample, this clonotype was seen many times. The antigen is unknown. The V segment lost 5 bases and the J segment 4 bases; nucleotides outside the gene matches: 7. This CDR3 contains 15 residues. The germline CDR1 and CDR2 sequences are SEHNR and FQNEAQ (reference sequence).

The J gene is TRBJ1-2, the V gene TRBV7-9; 10 bases are shared with TRBD1. Sequenced: peripheral blood or thyroid tissue (not recorded which). This receptor was obtained from a woman between 18 and 30 years old with Graves' hyperthyroidism. CDR3 coding DNA: TGTGCCAGCAGCCCACGACAGGGGGCTGGCTATGGCTACACCTTC. Its translation is CASSPRQGAGYGYTF.